These 29 T cell receptor beta chains were sequenced from one sample in a study of T cell responses to AZD1222 COVID-19 vaccine. The data were produced by immunoSEQ multiplex PCR, yet TCRdb's version contains in-frame clones alone and is incomplete. The sample contains 180,000 or so clones, roughly nine tenths of which appear only once. The source material was peripheral blood, sampled 28 days after the second AZD1222 dose. These receptors were collected from an adult who received the AZD1222 COVID-19 vaccine.

The chain employs TRBV24-1 and TRBJ2-7; D gene unclear. Germline V gives CDR1 KGHDR, CDR2 SFDVKD. This CDR3 spans 21 amino acids. Trimming took off 4 bases at V and 3 bases at J, with 33 bases between the two ends. The CDR3 loop is CATSDQRARNNAGLDLYEQYF. The CDR3 DNA is TGTGCCACCAGTGACCAAAGGGCGCGTAATAATGCTGGGTTAGACCTCTACGAGCAGTACTTC.

This clone has only a few counts. The genes are TRBV6-4 and TRBJ2-1; D remains unclear. Germline-derived CDR1 and CDR2 are MRHNA and SNTAGT. V lost 6 bases and J lost 8, with 20 bases in between. This CDR3 is built from 15 residues. DNA for the CDR3: TGTGCCAGCAGCCTCAATCTTAGGGCCGGAGATGAGCAGTTCTTC. Its translation is CASSLNLRAGDEQFF.

In regard to this clone: One junction end does not reproduce the germline sequence, and a read error may be involved. V and J are TRBV5-4 and TRBJ2-1, with D uncertain. This CDR3 is 12 amino acids long. In germline, CDR1 is SGHNT, CDR2 YYREEE (reference sequence). CDR3 sequence: CASSLTYSEQFF. Written as DNA, the CDR3 is TGTGCCAGCAGCCTAACCTACAGTGAGCAGTTCTTC.

CDR3 residues: CASSFGTLNTGELFF. The CDR3 coding sequence is TGCGCCAGCAGCTTTGGGACACTGAACACCGGGGAGCTGTTTTTT. The chain carries TRBV5-1 and TRBJ2-2; TRBD1 is a possible D gene (6 bases). Trimming took 2 bases from V and 1 from J, leaving 9 bases between them. The V gene's germline CDR1 is SGHRS and CDR2 YFSETQ. This CDR3 comprises 15 residues. Using reference TRBV5-1 and TRBJ2-2 for the parts outside the CDR3, the full variable domain is KAGVTQTPRYLIKTRGQQVTLSCSPISGHRSVSWYQQTPGQGLQFLFEYFSETQRNKGNFPGRFSGRQFSNSRSEMNVSTLELGDSALYLCASSFGTLNTGELFFGEGSRLTVL.

This sequence joins TRBV19 and TRBJ2-3; the match to TRBD2 covers 9 bases. J gave up 5 bases and V 2 bases, and 8 bases lay outside the gene matches. The CDR3 contains 16 residues. The germline CDR1 and CDR2 sequences are LNHDA and SQIVND (reference sequence). In DNA, the CDR3 is TGTGCCAGTAGTATAAAGGCGGGAGGGCCTCGAGATACGCAGTATTTT. As protein: CASSIKAGGPRDTQYF.

The chain recombines TRBV19 with TRBJ2-6; D is unclear. The V gene lost 3 bases and the J gene lost 0 bases, with 3 bases spanning the gap. Germline loops: CDR1 LNHDA, CDR2 SQIVND (reference sequence). This CDR3 has 14 amino acids. This CDR3 is CASSIISGANVLTF. CDR3 bases: TGTGCCAGTAGTATTATCTCTGGGGCCAACGTCCTGACTTTC.

In its sample, this clone was seen once. This chain uses TRBV29-1 with TRBJ1-1, with D unclear. Germline CDR1 is SQVTM and CDR2 is ANQGSEA. The V gene lost 7 bases and the J gene lost 0 bases, with 21 bases spanning the gap. The CDR3 extends over 16 amino acids. The CDR3 protein is CSAVPDTFSLNTEAFF. The CDR3 region has the DNA TGCAGCGCTGTCCCCGACACGTTCTCCCTGAACACTGAAGCTTTCTTT.

This clone was found once. The CDR3 bases are TGCGCCAGCAGCCAAGATCAGGGAGGTCAGCCCCAGCATTTT. Translating it yields CASSQDQGGQPQHF. V is TRBV4-3 and J is TRBJ1-5; tentative D call: TRBD1 (5 bases). This CDR3 has 14 amino acids. V shed 0 bases and J shed 6 bases, with 9 bases lying between them. Germline V gives CDR1 LGHNA, CDR2 YSLEER.

The CDR3: CASSSTLFYEQYF. CDR3 bases: TGTGCCAGCTCATCGACACTTTTCTACGAGCAGTACTTC. This rearrangement joins TRBV18 to TRBJ2-7, with no clear D. The CDR3 length is 13 residues. The germline V gene has CDR1 KGHSH and CDR2 LQKENI. V was pared by 5 bases and J by 3 bases, with 11 bases between.

The CDR3, as DNA: TGTGCCAGCAGTGATCAGGGGAGCGCCTACGAGCAGTACTTC. This encodes CASSDQGSAYEQYF. This chain links TRBV2 with TRBJ2-7; weak D call: TRBD1 (6 bases). The CDR3 is made up of 14 amino acids. V was cut by 3 bases and J by 2 bases, with 11 bases left in between. CDR1 SNHLY and CDR2 FYNNEI come from the germline V gene.

The chain couples TRBV5-1 to TRBJ2-2; no firm D call. Germline V gene lookup returns CDR1 SGHRS and CDR2 YFSETQ. The CDR3 contains 16 residues. Trimming stripped 1 base from V and 0 bases from J, with 10 bases between. The CDR3, as DNA: TGCGCCAGCAGCTTGAATGCAGGCTCGAACACCGGGGAGCTGTTTTTT. As protein: CASSLNAGSNTGELFF.

This chain joins TRBV6-5 and TRBJ1-4; D is uncertain. The ends were cut back, 0 bases at V and 4 bases at J, with 9 bases in the middle. The CDR3 has 15 residues. Germline V lookup: CDR1 MNHEY, CDR2 SVGAGI. CDR3 sequence: CASSYSPARNEKLFF. The CDR3 DNA reads as TGTGCCAGCAGTTACTCGCCCGCACGTAATGAAAAACTGTTTTTT.

The chain is built from TRBV12-3 or TRBV12-4 and TRBJ1-2; D not resolved. The CDR3 sequence is 13 residues long. V shed 4 bases and J shed 6 bases, with 12 bases lying between them. CDR3 amino acids: CASSSWQGDGYTF. CDR3 nucleotides: TGTGCCAGCAGTTCATGGCAAGGAGATGGCTACACCTTC.

V is TRBV27 and J is TRBJ2-3; possible D gene TRBD2, 6 bases. Germline-derived CDR1 and CDR2 are MNHEY and SMNVEV (reference sequence). The ends were cut back, 5 bases at V and 8 bases at J, with 11 bases in the middle. This CDR3 region has 12 residues. DNA of the CDR3: TGTGCCAGCAGTACGGAGGGAGGTACGCAGTATTTT. This encodes CASSTEGGTQYF.

V and J are TRBV6-5 and TRBJ1-1; D is unclear. CDR1 MNHEY and CDR2 SVGAGI come from the germline V gene. CDR3 length equals 15 residues. V shed 4 bases and J shed 7 bases, with 19 bases lying between them. The CDR3 protein is CASSSLLISRGEAFF. In DNA form, the CDR3 reads TGTGCCAGCAGTTCCTTGTTAATATCTCGGGGTGAAGCTTTCTTT.

A remark on this clone: At one end, the junction sequence differs from germline, possibly due to a read error. V is TRBV6-1 and J is TRBJ2-5, with D maybe TRBD2 (5 bases). Germline CDR1 reads MNHNS; CDR2 reads SASEGT. The CDR3 is 15 residues long. Written as DNA, the CDR3 is TGTGCCAGCAGGGAAGCGACGGTTAATGGGAGGACCCAGTACTTC. Translating it yields CASREATVNGRTQYF.

V usage is TRBV5-1 and J usage is TRBJ2-2, with a weak D call TRBD2 (5 bases). Germline V lookup: CDR1 SGHRS, CDR2 YFSETQ. V shed 5 bases and J shed 4 bases, with 12 bases lying between them. This CDR3 is built from 14 residues. CDR3 bases: TGCGCCAGCAGGCCCGGGGATGGCACCGGGGAGCTGTTTTTT. This codes for CASRPGDGTGELFF.

The chain uses TRBV21-1 and TRBJ2-2. TRBV21-1 is annotated as a pseudogene. The CDR3 covers 18 residues. CDR3 region: CASSTLRGDYREAGELFF. In DNA, the CDR3 is TGTGCCAGCAGCACGTTGAGGGGGGATTACAGGGAGGCCGGGGAGCTGTTTTTT.

This rearrangement joins TRBV15 to TRBJ2-5; D tentatively reads TRBD1 or TRBD2 (5 bases each). V was pared by 0 bases and J by 5 bases, with 16 bases between. Per the germline V gene, CDR1 is LNHNV and CDR2 is YYDKDF (reference sequence). This CDR3 is 16 amino acids long. This chain's CDR3 is CATSRDLDFKGETQYF. CDR3 nucleotides: TGTGCCACCAGCAGAGATCTGGACTTTAAGGGGGAGACCCAGTACTTC.

The chain couples TRBV28 to TRBJ2-2, with 7 bases matching TRBD2. CDR1 MDHEN and CDR2 SYDVKM come from the germline V gene. This CDR3 is built from 15 residues. The V and J ends lost 8 bases and 8 bases, in that order; junction bases with no gene match: 14. The CDR3 reads CASHGTTYRGGELFF. CDR3 in DNA: TGTGCCAGCCACGGGACTACCTATCGTGGAGGGGAGCTGTTTTTT.

The chain recombines TRBV7-3 with TRBJ2-7; D perhaps matches TRBD2 (8 bases). Germline CDR1 SGHTA, CDR2 FQGTGA. V dropped 5 bases and J dropped 2 bases, with 19 bases sitting between them. The CDR3 loop spans 16 amino acids. In nucleotides, the CDR3 is TGTGCCAGCAGCGTAGAGGGGGCGGGGGGCCCCTACGAGCAGTACTTC. Its protein product is CASSVEGAGGPYEQYF.

In DNA form, the CDR3 reads TGCGCCAGCAGCTTGGACACCGGGTTTTCTAGCGGGATCTACGAGCAGTACTTC. Translation: CASSLDTGFSSGIYEQYF. The chain employs TRBV5-1 and TRBJ2-7; 9 bases agree with TRBD2. Germline CDR1 and CDR2: SGHRS and YFSETQ. After removal of 0 bases from V and 3 bases from J, the junction contained 13 bases not matched to a gene. The CDR3 contains 18 residues.

This clone was recorded only once. The chain carries TRBV19 and TRBJ1-2; D might be TRBD1 (5 bases). The V and J ends lost 6 bases and 8 bases respectively, with 19 bases between them. CDR3 length: 14 residues. From germline, CDR1 is LNHDA and CDR2 SQIVND (reference sequence). CDR3 loop: CASSPRGGAGGYTF. CDR3 DNA sequence: TGTGCCAGTAGCCCTCGAGGAGGGGCAGGCGGCTACACCTTC.

This clone was found once. V and J are TRBV4-1 and TRBJ1-4, with TRBD1 matching over 8 bases. CDR3 length equals 18 residues. V gave up 3 bases and J gave up 10 bases; unmatched junction bases: 19. Per the germline V gene, CDR1 is MGHRA and CDR2 is YSYEKL. The CDR3 is CASSHTPGQVDPRGKLFF. The CDR3 nucleotides read TGCGCCAGCAGCCATACACCGGGACAGGTTGACCCGCGGGGAAAACTGTTTTTT.

This chain joins TRBV7-6 and TRBJ2-5, with D hard to call. CDR3 length equals 14 residues. The V end lost 3 bases, the J end lost 1 base, and 9 bases lay between the germline ends. Germline values: CDR1 SGHVS, CDR2 FNYEAQ. CDR3 bases: TGTGCCAGCAGCTTCGGGCCGACCCAAGAGACCCAGTACTTC. It is translated as CASSFGPTQETQYF.

The CDR3 DNA reads TGTGCCAGCAGCCAAGTGCTACAGGGGGCAGGGAAGAATGAGCAGTTCTTC. Its translation is CASSQVLQGAGKNEQFF. V and J are TRBV4-2 and TRBJ2-1; 9 nucleotides agree with TRBD1. The CDR3 has 17 amino acids. The germline V gene encodes CDR1 LGHNA and CDR2 YNFKEQ. Unmatched junction bases numbered 11, after V lost 1 base and J lost 7 bases.

This CDR3 reads CASAPTLDRVYGYTF. The CDR3 region has the DNA TGTGCCAGCGCCCCCACTCTGGACAGGGTCTATGGCTACACCTTC. The chain employs TRBV18 and TRBJ1-2, with TRBD1 identical over 8 bases. Germline-derived CDR1 and CDR2 are KGHSH and LQKENI. V was pared by 8 bases and J by 4 bases, with 12 bases of the junction left unmatched. The CDR3 runs to 15 residues. Full variable domain (outside the CDR3, taken from reference TRBV18 and TRBJ1-2): NAGVMQNPRHLVRRRGQEARLRCSPMKGHSHVYWYRQLPEEGLKFMVYLQKENIIDESGMPKERFSAEFPKEGPSILRIQQVVRGDSAAYFCASAPTLDRVYGYTFGSGTRLTVV.

Here the CDR3 DNA reads TGTGCCAGCACCTTTTCGATGAGCGGGAGGGCCCCTGAGCAGTTCTTC. Residues: CASTFSMSGRAPEQFF. The chain recombines TRBV7-9 with TRBJ2-1; 10 nucleotides align to TRBD2. The CDR3 has 16 amino acids. In germline, CDR1 is SEHNR, CDR2 FQNEAQ (reference sequence). V trimming: 7 bases; J trimming: 9 bases; junction bases outside the gene matches: 15.

The chain links TRBV5-6 to TRBJ1-6; no firm D call. The ends were cut back, 4 bases at V and 6 bases at J, with 8 bases in the middle. Germline CDR1 SGHDT, CDR2 YYEEEE. This CDR3 is built from 13 residues. The DNA for the CDR3 is TGTGCCAGCAGCGGGCAGATTAATTCACCCCTCCACTTT. Translation gives CASSGQINSPLHF.